A selection of T cell receptor beta chains follows, all from one sample in a study of blood T cell repertoires in COVID-19. TCRdb's copy holds only in-frame clones and misses some; the assay was immunoSEQ multiplex PCR. Here the sample spans about 280,000 clones, roughly 87% being singletons. Sequenced input: peripheral blood. The receptors were gathered from a man aged 18-30 years with active or convalescent COVID-19. Each CDR3 is given with its conserved first and last residue. D genes are given only for firm matches. Size tells how often a clone was seen (once, few, many) or the class of an expanded clone, and some rows leave it out.

-	TRBV10-3	-	TRBJ1-1	TGTGCCATCACCGAATCAGGCAGGAACACTGAAGCTTTCTTT	CAITESGRNTEAFF
-	TRBV19	-	TRBJ2-7	TGTGCCAGTAGTATGAACGGGAGTCCGTCCTACGAGCAGTACTTC	CASSMNGSPSYEQYF
-	TRBV12-3/TRBV12-4	TRBD1	TRBJ1-1	TGTGCCAGCAGCCTCAGGGGGTACACTGAAGCTTTCTTT	CASSLRGYTEAFF
-	TRBV2	-	TRBJ1-2	TGTGCCAGCAGTGTCACGGGAGCCTATGGCTACACCTTC	CASSVTGAYGYTF
-	TRBV6-2/TRBV6-3	-	TRBJ2-7	TGTGCCAGCAGTACCCTGGGGTCGGGGATCTACGAGCAGTACTTC	CASSTLGSGIYEQYF
-	TRBV7-2	TRBD1	TRBJ2-3	TGTGCCAGCAGCTTAGGTTCCAGGGGGCAAGATACGCAGTATTTT	CASSLGSRGQDTQYF
-	TRBV9	-	TRBJ2-7	TGTGCCAGCAGCCCCCGGGAAGGGGGTTTTTACGAGCAGTACTTC	CASSPREGGFYEQYF
-	TRBV9	-	TRBJ1-3	TGTGCCAGCAGCCGGGACCTGGGGGGATCTGGAAACACCATATATTTT	CASSRDLGGSGNTIYF
-	TRBV7-9	TRBD1	TRBJ1-2	TGTGCCAGCAGCTTAGAGCCCGGGTCAGGGGGACGCTATGGCTACACCTTC	CASSLEPGSGGRYGYTF
-	TRBV6-5	TRBD1	TRBJ2-1	TGTGCCAGCAGCCCGACAGGGTCCTACAATGAGCAGTTCTTC	CASSPTGSYNEQFF
-	TRBV6-2/TRBV6-3	-	TRBJ2-2	TGTGCCAGCAGTTCCCGGAGGAGATCGAACACCGGGGAGCTGTTTTTT	CASSSRRRSNTGELFF
few	TRBV9	TRBD2	TRBJ2-1	TGTGCCAGCAGCGTGGGGGACTATTCGACCGGGTCCGGCAATGAGCAGTTCTTC	CASSVGDYSTGSGNEQFF
-	TRBV11-3	TRBD1	TRBJ1-1	TGTGCCAGCAGCTTCCAGGGGGTGAACACTGAAGCTTTCTTT	CASSFQGVNTEAFF
-	TRBV9	TRBD1	TRBJ1-1	TGTGCCAGCAGCCCCATGACAGGGATGAACACTGAAGCTTTCTTT	CASSPMTGMNTEAFF
-	TRBV11-2	TRBD2	TRBJ2-4	TGTGCCAGCAGCATGTTTAGCGGGGAAGCCAAAAACATTCAGTACTTC	CASSMFSGEAKNIQYF
-	TRBV11-2	TRBD1	TRBJ1-6	TGTGCCAGCAGCACCCCTCGACAGGGACGTAATTCACCCCTCCACTTT	CASSTPRQGRNSPLHF
-	TRBV2	-	TRBJ2-2	TGTGCCAGCGGGGGGAGCACCGGGGAGCTGTTTTTT	CASGGSTGELFF
once	TRBV2	-	TRBJ1-1	TGTGCCAGCAGTTATTTGAACACTGAAGCTTTCTTT	CASSYLNTEAFF
-	TRBV24-1	-	TRBJ1-5	TGTGCCACCAGTGCGAGGAATCAGCCCCAGCATTTT	CATSARNQPQHF
-	TRBV2	TRBD1	TRBJ1-3	TGTGCCAGCAGTGAAGGACAGGGGGCATTTGGAAACACCATATATTTT	CASSEGQGAFGNTIYF
-	TRBV2	-	TRBJ2-3	TGTGCCAGCAGTGGGACTACCCACACAGATACGCAGTATTTT	CASSGTTHTDTQYF
once	TRBV20-1	TRBD1	TRBJ2-7	TGCAGTGCTAGTCAGGACAGGGGATCCCACGAGCAGTACTTC	CSASQDRGSHEQYF
-	TRBV10-2	TRBD2	TRBJ2-3	TGCGCCAGCAGTGATAGAGCGGGGGGCCGAACAAGCACAGATACGCAGTATTTT	CASSDRAGGRTSTDTQYF
once	TRBV7-9	-	TRBJ1-5	TGTGCCAGCAGCCCACTGGGCGGCCTAAGCGGAAATCAGCCCCAGCATTTT	CASSPLGGLSGNQPQHF
-	TRBV7-2	-	TRBJ1-1	TGTGCCAGCAGCCCCGGGACAAAACTAAACACTGAAGCTTTCTTT	CASSPGTKLNTEAFF
-	TRBV7-4	-	TRBJ1-1	TGTGCCAGCAGCCCCCCCCCTGGGCAGAAGAACACTGAAGCTTTCTTT	CASSPPPGQKNTEAFF
-	TRBV4-3	TRBD1	TRBJ2-1	TGCGCCAGCAGCCTCAAGGGGGCAGGTGAGCAGTTCTTC	CASSLKGAGEQFF